The 23 T cell receptor beta chains reported below all come from one sample, sequenced in a study of T cell repertoires in cytomegalovirus infection. TCRdb re-called the reads through MiXCR, storing one row per CDR3 protein. The sample includes 130,000 or so distinct CDR3 sequences, about 6.3% seen only once; the top ten take more than 15%. The sample comprised PBMCs. Receptor source: a human donor in good health (CMV status not recorded). Some clones in this sample may be carry-over from other donors' samples.

This clonotype occurred many times. The CDR3 DNA follows: TGTGCCAGCCGAATAGCGGGGCAAGAGACCCAGTACTTC. Protein product: CASRIAGQETQYF. V usage is TRBV6-2 or TRBV6-3 and J usage is TRBJ2-5; TRBD2 agrees at 8 bases. This CDR3 is built from 13 residues. Germline V CDR1 and CDR2: MNHEY, SVGEGT. The V segment lost 8 bases and the J segment 2 bases; nucleotides outside the gene matches: 4.

This clonotype was counted a few times. The chain uses TRBV7-9 and TRBJ1-4; TRBD1 matches 8 bases. The V gene end was trimmed by 1 base and the J gene end by 7 bases; junction bases not matched to a gene: 5. Germline values: CDR1 SEHNR, CDR2 FQNEAQ (reference sequence). This CDR3 is 15 amino acids long. The CDR3 nucleotides are TGTGCCAGCAGCTTAGGGACAGGGCGAGGTGAAAAACTGTTTTTT. As protein: CASSLGTGRGEKLFF. Filled out from reference TRBV7-9 and TRBJ1-4, the complete variable domain reads DTGVSQNPRHKITKRGQNVTFRCDPISEHNRLYWYRQTLGQGPEFLTYFQNEAQLEKSRLLSDRFSAERPKGSFSTLEIQRTEQGDSAMYLCASSLGTGRGEKLFFGSGTQLSVL.

The CDR3 bases are TGTGCCAGCAGCGTAGGGTTAACCACCGGGGAGCTGTTTTTT. It encodes CASSVGLTTGELFF. V gene TRBV9 combines with J gene TRBJ2-2; D not resolved. From germline, CDR1 is SGDLS and CDR2 YYNGEE. Trimming stripped 0 bases from V and 4 bases from J, with 7 bases between. The CDR3 has 14 amino acids.

The chain joins TRBV12-3 or TRBV12-4 to TRBJ2-5, with TRBD2 matching 10 bases. The J segment lost 2 bases and the V segment lost 6 bases, leaving 12 bases of the junction unmatched. The CDR3 covers 17 residues. The chain's CDR3 is CASSRLIAGGQQETQYF. The CDR3 nucleotides read TGTGCCAGCAGCCGTCTAATAGCGGGGGGTCAACAAGAGACCCAGTACTTC.

This clonotype was detected a few times. The chain joins TRBV19 to TRBJ2-4; TRBD1 is a possible D gene (5 bases). CDR3 length equals 15 residues. The V gene lost 3 bases and the J gene lost 6 bases, with 15 bases spanning the gap. Germline-derived CDR1 and CDR2 are LNHDA and SQIVND (reference sequence). Written as DNA, the CDR3 is TGTGCCAGTAGTATTAGGGGTTTCACTGGAAACATTCAGTACTTC. Translation gives CASSIRGFTGNIQYF.

This clonotype was seen many times. This chain links TRBV28 with TRBJ2-3; TRBD2 matches at 10 bases. Per germline, CDR1 MDHEN and CDR2 SYDVKM. The CDR3 is 18 amino acids. J was trimmed by 2 bases and V by 2 bases; bases with no gene match: 10. In DNA, the CDR3 is TGTGCCAGCAGTTTAAAACTCCGGCTAGCGGGGGCCACAGATACGCAGTATTTT. Amino acids: CASSLKLRLAGATDTQYF.

This chain uses TRBV5-4 with TRBJ1-2, with D tentatively TRBD1 (5 bases). The V gene lost 0 bases and the J gene lost 8 bases, with 11 bases spanning the gap. The V gene's germline CDR1 is SGHNT and CDR2 YYREEE (reference sequence). CDR3 length: 13 residues. The CDR3 region is CASSLEAGRGYTF. CDR3 bases: TGTGCCAGCAGCTTGGAAGCAGGGAGGGGCTACACCTTC.

This clonotype has ten or more counts. CDR3 loop: CSASAGLGSYEQYF. CDR3 sequence (DNA): TGCAGTGCCAGTGCGGGACTGGGGTCCTACGAGCAGTACTTC. V is TRBV20-1 and J is TRBJ2-7, with a weak D call TRBD2 (6 bases). Deletions cut 6 bases from V and 1 base from J, with 16 bases between. This CDR3 is 14 amino acids long. Looked up from germline, CDR1 is DFQATT and CDR2 is SNEGSKA (reference sequence).

J is TRBJ1-3 and V is TRBV15; D unclear. Trimming cost V 3 bases and J 1 base, with 1 base left between them. Per the germline V gene, CDR1 is LNHNV and CDR2 is YYDKDF (reference sequence). The CDR3 is 12 residues long. The CDR3 bases are TGTGCCACCAGCAGTTCTGGAAACACCATATATTTT. It is translated as CATSSSGNTIYF.

This clonotype was observed at least ten times. The CDR3 region has the DNA TGTGCCAGCAGTTATCCTCCTCGGGAGCGCCCCGGCACAGATACGCAGTATTTT. It is translated as CASSYPPRERPGTDTQYF. The J gene is TRBJ2-3, the V gene TRBV28; possible D gene TRBD2, 6 bases. This CDR3 region has 18 residues. Germline lookup yields CDR1 MDHEN and CDR2 SYDVKM. The V end was cut by 4 bases, the J end by 1 base, with 21 bases between.

This clonotype occurred a few times. The chain recombines TRBV5-1 with TRBJ1-6; D is ambiguous. This CDR3 is 14 amino acids long. In germline, CDR1 is SGHRS, CDR2 YFSETQ. Trimming took off 2 bases at V and 7 bases at J, with 10 bases between the two ends. The CDR3 region has the DNA TGCGCCAGCAGCTTTCGGGTTGAGAATTCACCCCTCCACTTT. Residues: CASSFRVENSPLHF.

This clonotype was detected many times. The chain has TRBV12-5 and TRBJ2-1; 7 bases line up with TRBD1. This CDR3 comprises 17 residues. The ends lost 6 bases at V and 2 bases at J; junction bases unmatched: 13. The germline gives CDR1 LGHNT, CDR2 FRNRAP. This chain's CDR3 is CASGLPPQGTAYNEQFF. The CDR3 DNA reads as TGTGCTAGTGGGCTCCCCCCTCAGGGGACAGCCTACAATGAGCAGTTCTTC.

The chain couples TRBV6-8 to TRBJ1-4; TRBD1 might be the D (6 bases). CDR3 length equals 11 residues. CDR1 MNHGY and CDR2 SAAAGT come from the germline V gene. V was cut by 5 bases and J by 8 bases, with 6 bases left in between. CDR3: CASSRGEKLFF. The CDR3 region has the DNA TGTGCCAGCAGTAGGGGGGAAAAACTGTTTTTT.

The chain recombines TRBV3-1 with TRBJ2-7; D perhaps matches TRBD2 (6 bases). V dropped 0 bases and J dropped 2 bases, with 14 bases sitting between them. The germline gives CDR1 LGHDT, CDR2 YNNKEL (reference sequence). The CDR3 runs 16 residues. CDR3 protein: CASSQDNGGIPYEQYF. The CDR3 DNA sequence: TGTGCCAGCAGCCAAGACAACGGCGGGATTCCCTACGAGCAGTACTTC.

This clonotype was detected many times. The chain joins TRBV5-1 to TRBJ1-1; 9 bases agree with TRBD1. Losses at the gene ends were 4 bases for V and 1 base for J; bases not matched to a gene: 8. The germline V gene encodes CDR1 SGHRS and CDR2 YFSETQ. The CDR3 loop spans 16 amino acids. The CDR3 DNA sequence: TGCGCCAGCAGCCCTCTAGGGACAGGGTCGAACACTGAAGCTTTCTTT. Protein sequence: CASSPLGTGSNTEAFF. The full variable domain, completed using reference TRBV5-1 and TRBJ1-1, is KAGVTQTPRYLIKTRGQQVTLSCSPISGHRSVSWYQQTPGQGLQFLFEYFSETQRNKGNFPGRFSGRQFSNSRSEMNVSTLELGDSALYLCASSPLGTGSNTEAFFGQGTRLTVV.

This clonotype turned up a few times. The J gene is TRBJ2-5, the V gene TRBV5-4, with 9 bases matching TRBD2. Germline V gives CDR1 SGHNT, CDR2 YYREEE (reference sequence). Trimming took 4 bases from V and 1 from J; bases not matched to a gene: 5. This CDR3 has 15 residues. The CDR3 region has the DNA TGTGCCAGCAGCCTAGTAGCGGGGGTCCAAGAGACCCAGTACTTC. Translated, it gives CASSLVAGVQETQYF.

This clonotype was picked up many times. J is TRBJ2-7 and V is TRBV20-1; unclear D gene. Germline V CDR1 and CDR2: DFQATT, SNEGSKA (reference sequence). The V gene lost 4 bases and the J gene lost 7 bases, with 17 bases spanning the gap. The CDR3 extends over 13 amino acids. CDR3 DNA sequence: TGCAGTGCTACGGTAATGCGGACCGGGGAGCAGTACTTC. Translated, it gives CSATVMRTGEQYF.

Many counts were recorded for this clonotype. CDR3 DNA sequence: TGTGCCAGCATCGACCCGGGACCCATCTATGGCTACACCTTC. Amino acid sequence: CASIDPGPIYGYTF. V and J are TRBV28 and TRBJ1-2; TRBD1 might be the D (5 bases). The CDR3 totals 14 residues. Per the germline V gene, CDR1 is MDHEN and CDR2 is SYDVKM. Trimming took 7 bases from V and 4 from J, leaving 16 bases between them.

This clonotype was detected many times. V gene TRBV25-1 combines with J gene TRBJ1-2; 9 nucleotides line up with TRBD1. Germline CDR1 reads MGHDK; CDR2 reads SYGVNS. The CDR3 is 15 amino acids. The junction had 4 bases not matched to a gene; V was cut back by 4 bases and J by 1 base. The CDR3 DNA reads TGTGCCAGCAGTGCTTCGGGACAGGGTAACTATGGCTACACCTTC. Its protein is CASSASGQGNYGYTF.

In DNA form, the CDR3 reads TGTGCCAGCAGTCCACCACCGGGACAGGGTCGGTGGGAGACCCAGTACTTC. It is translated as CASSPPPGQGRWETQYF. The chain has TRBV28 and TRBJ2-5; 9 bases agree with TRBD1. The CDR3 is 17 amino acids. CDR1 is MDHEN, CDR2 SYDVKM, per germline. V shed 5 bases and J 5 bases; nucleotides not matched to a gene: 15.

This clonotype was picked up many times. The chain has TRBV6-2 or TRBV6-3 and TRBJ2-3, with a weak D call TRBD2 (6 bases). Germline assignment: CDR1 MNHEY and CDR2 SVGEGT. The length of the CDR3 is 15 residues. V lost 8 bases, J lost 5 bases, and 20 bases lay in between. The CDR3 DNA reads as TGTGCCAGCGTCTCGTCCGTATGGAGGGAAGATACGCAGTATTTT. This sequence encodes CASVSSVWREDTQYF.

This clonotype was counted at least ten times. The rearrangement joins TRBV7-8 to TRBJ2-7; weak D call: TRBD1 (6 bases). Germline CDR1 is SGHVS and CDR2 is FQNEAQ. V dropped 3 bases and J dropped 2 bases, with 14 bases sitting between them. The CDR3 runs to 15 residues. The CDR3 region has the DNA TGTGCCAGCAGCTTCTCTGGGCAGGGGCCCTACGAGCAGTACTTC. Translated: CASSFSGQGPYEQYF.

This clonotype was seen many times. V gene TRBV7-2 combines with J gene TRBJ1-1; D possibly corresponds to TRBD1 (6 bases). Deletions cut 0 bases from V and 5 bases from J, with 16 bases between. Germline CDR1 is SGHTA and CDR2 is FQGNSA. CDR3 length equals 16 residues. CDR3 region: CASSLAPLGAGTEAFF. In nucleotides, the CDR3 is TGTGCCAGCAGCTTAGCCCCGTTGGGGGCTGGGACTGAAGCTTTCTTT.